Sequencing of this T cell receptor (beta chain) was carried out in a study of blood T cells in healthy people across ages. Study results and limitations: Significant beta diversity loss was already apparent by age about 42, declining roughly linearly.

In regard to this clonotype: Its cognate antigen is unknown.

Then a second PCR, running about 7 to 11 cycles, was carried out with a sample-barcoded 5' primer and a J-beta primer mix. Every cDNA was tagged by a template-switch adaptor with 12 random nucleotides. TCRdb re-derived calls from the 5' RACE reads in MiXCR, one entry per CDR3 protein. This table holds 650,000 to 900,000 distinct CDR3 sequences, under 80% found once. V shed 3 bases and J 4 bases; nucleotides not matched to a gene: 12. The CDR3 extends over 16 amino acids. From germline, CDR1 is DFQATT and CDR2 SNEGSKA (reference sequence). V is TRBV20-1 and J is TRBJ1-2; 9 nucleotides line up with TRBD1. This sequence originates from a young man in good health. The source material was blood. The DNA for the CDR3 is TGCAGTGCTAGCATCCTTACAGGGGGCGCAAGCTATGGCTACACCTTC. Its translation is CSASILTGGASYGYTF.